This TCR beta chain originates from a study of CD8 T cells in Susac syndrome. RNA amounts of about 0.45 to 1 ug underwent reverse transcription with random hexamers. Across 54 Vbeta and 13 Jbeta, TCR beta CDR3 was amplified with immunoSEQ multiplex PCR. Each CDR3 protein gets one entry after TCRdb re-called the immunoSEQ multiplex PCR reads with MiXCR. The data contain approximately 190,000 distinct CDR3 sequences, nearly 95% of them seen just once; the ten biggest clones take up about 0.096%. The CDR3 has 16 residues. V was trimmed by 7 bases and J by 5 bases, leaving 18 bases between them. Sequencing of TCR beta, carried out with a high-throughput approach, was applied to CD8+ and CD4+ T cells from the blood. Negative isolation yielded CD8+ and CD4+ T cells; FACS enriched TEMRA cells.

The sample was CD4+ T cells from PBMCs. J is TRBJ1-6 and V is TRBV12-3 or TRBV12-4; D gene unclear. The TCR originated in a human donor with multiple sclerosis. Written as DNA, the CDR3 is TGTGCCAGCAAGCCTAGTTTGGGCAGAGATAATTCACCCCTCCACTTT. This translates into CASKPSLGRDNSPLHF.